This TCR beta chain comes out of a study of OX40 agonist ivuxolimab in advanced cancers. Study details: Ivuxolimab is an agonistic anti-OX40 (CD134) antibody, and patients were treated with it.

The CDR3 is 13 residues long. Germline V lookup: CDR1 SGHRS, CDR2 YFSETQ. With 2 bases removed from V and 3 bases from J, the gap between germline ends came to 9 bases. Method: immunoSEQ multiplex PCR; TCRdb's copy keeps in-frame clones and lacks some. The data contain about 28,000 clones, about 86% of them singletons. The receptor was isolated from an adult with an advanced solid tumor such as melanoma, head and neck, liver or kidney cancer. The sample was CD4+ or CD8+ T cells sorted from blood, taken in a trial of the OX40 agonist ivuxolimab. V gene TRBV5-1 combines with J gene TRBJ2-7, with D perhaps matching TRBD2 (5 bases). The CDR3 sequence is CASSFGVNYEQYF. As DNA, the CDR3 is TGCGCCAGCAGCTTCGGGGTAAACTACGAGCAGTACTTC.